Each of the 2 T cell receptor beta chains below was sequenced from the same sample in a study of T cell repertoires in cytomegalovirus infection. TCRdb re-derived calls from the reads in MiXCR, one entry per CDR3 protein. In the table there are roughly 920,000 distinct CDR3 sequences, more than 25% of which are singletons. The antigens these receptors bind are not known. Sequenced here: cultured CD8+ T cells from PBMCs, sampled from culture after CMV antigen stimulation. Receptor source: a human donor in good health (CMV status not recorded). Some clones in this sample may be carry-over from other donors' samples.

The chain is built from TRBV19 and TRBJ1-1; D possibly corresponds to TRBD1 (6 bases). This CDR3 is built from 13 residues. Germline CDR1 is LNHDA and CDR2 is SQIVND (reference sequence). Trimming left V 5 bases short and J 5 bases short, with 12 bases between. CDR3 in amino acids: CASSAYRVTEAFF. CDR3 in DNA: TGTGCCAGTAGTGCCTACAGGGTGACTGAAGCTTTCTTT.

CDR3 nucleotide sequence: TGTGCCAGCATTGAGGGAGCCGGGACCCAGTACTTC. Its translation: CASIEGAGTQYF. The chain employs TRBV7-8 and TRBJ2-5; TRBD2 is a possible D gene (5 bases). Germline V gives CDR1 SGHVS, CDR2 FQNEAQ. Trimming took off 7 bases at V and 7 bases at J, with 13 bases between the two ends. This CDR3 has 12 residues.